This TCR beta chain originates from a study of identical twins. TCRdb re-called the 5' RACE reads through MiXCR, storing one row per CDR3 protein. The data hold around 250,000 distinct CDR3 sequences, with 6.5% to 8% observed a single time. Germline assignment: CDR1 PRHDT and CDR2 FYEKMQ (reference sequence). This CDR3 region has 11 residues. The V segment lost 3 bases and the J segment 15 bases; nucleotides outside the gene matches: 5. This sample was also put to use in a study of T cells expressing NK-cell markers.

The rearrangement uses TRBV13 and TRBJ2-1, with 7 bases fitting TRBD2. The receptor's source is a woman aged 18 to 35 in good health. The sample taken for sequencing was CD8+ T cells sorted from blood. The CDR3, as DNA: TGTGCCAGCAGCTTTGGGGAGGGCCGGTTCTTC. This encodes CASSFGEGRFF.